A single sample gave rise to the 18 T cell receptor beta chains below, sequenced in a study of neurological immune-mediated disorders. TCRdb recomputed calls from the 5' RACE reads with MiXCR, one row per CDR3 protein. The sample contains approximately 82,000 distinct CDR3 sequences, 2% to 3% of which appear only once. What was sequenced was PBMCs. The source is a woman aged 30 to 39 with multiple sclerosis.

At least ten counts were recorded for this clonotype. The chain combines TRBV29-1 with TRBJ2-1, with 11 bases that match TRBD2. J gave up 6 bases and V 4 bases, and 2 bases lay outside the gene matches. Germline-derived CDR1 and CDR2 are SQVTM and ANQGSEA. The CDR3 consists of 13 residues. The CDR3 reads CSVAGTSGNEQFF. CDR3 nucleotide sequence: TGCAGCGTTGCTGGGACTAGCGGCAATGAGCAGTTCTTC.

The table lists this clonotype with many counts. The V call is TRBV20-1, the J call TRBJ2-2; no reliable D call. The CDR3 spans 12 residues. Trimming removed 4 bases at V and 1 base at J, with 4 bases between. Germline loops: CDR1 DFQATT, CDR2 SNEGSKA (reference sequence). CDR3 nucleotides: TGCAGTGCTAATGAGAACACCGGGGAGCTGTTTTTT. Protein: CSANENTGELFF.

This clonotype was recorded at least ten times. J is TRBJ2-7 and V is TRBV20-1, with 11 bases lining up with TRBD2. Germline CDR1 and CDR2: DFQATT and SNEGSKA (reference sequence). The CDR3 spans 17 residues. V shed 6 bases and J 0 bases; nucleotides not matched to a gene: 13. In nucleotides, the CDR3 is TGCAGTGCCTCACCTATGGGACTAGCGGTGAGCTCCTACGAGCAGTACTTC. Translated, it gives CSASPMGLAVSSYEQYF.

This clonotype was counted ten times or more. This chain uses TRBV20-1 with TRBJ2-4, with 8 bases that match TRBD1. The ends lost 5 bases at V and 3 bases at J; junction bases unmatched: 6. This CDR3 comprises 14 residues. CDR1 and CDR2 from the germline V gene are DFQATT and SNEGSKA (reference sequence). CDR3 nucleotides: TGCAGTGCTCGGACAGGGAAGGACAAAAACATTCAGTACTTC. This sequence encodes CSARTGKDKNIQYF.

This clonotype was detected ten times or more. The chain couples TRBV15 to TRBJ2-3, with TRBD2 matching over 7 bases. The CDR3 runs 17 residues. Germline V CDR1 and CDR2: LNHNV, YYDKDF (reference sequence). The V gene end was trimmed by 2 bases and the J gene end by 5 bases; junction bases not matched to a gene: 13. The chain's CDR3 is CATSRSAGDLRGDTQYF. CDR3 nucleotide sequence: TGTGCCACCAGCAGATCGGCGGGAGATTTGCGGGGAGATACGCAGTATTTT.

This clonotype was picked up many times. The chain has TRBV20-1 and TRBJ2-1, with TRBD2 matching over 14 bases. The CDR3 sequence is 15 residues long. Germline CDR1 reads DFQATT; CDR2 reads SNEGSKA (reference sequence). The CDR3 protein is CSVGGGTSGSHEQFF. CDR3 bases: TGCAGCGTCGGCGGCGGGACTAGCGGGAGTCATGAGCAGTTCTTC.

V and J are TRBV6-2 or TRBV6-3 and TRBJ2-5; no reliable D call. The V end was cut by 2 bases, the J end by 4 bases, with 8 bases between. The CDR3 is 13 residues long. CDR1 is MNHEY and CDR2 is SVGEGT in the germline V gene. CDR3 sequence: CASSYPVIETQYF. CDR3 DNA sequence: TGTGCCAGCAGTTACCCAGTAATAGAGACCCAGTACTTC.

This clonotype was seen at least ten times. V usage is TRBV29-1 and J usage is TRBJ2-5; D perhaps matches TRBD2 (6 bases). CDR1 SQVTM and CDR2 ANQGSEA come from the germline V gene. The CDR3 contains 12 residues. Trimming took off 8 bases at V and 5 bases at J, with 15 bases between the two ends. The CDR3 DNA follows: TGCAGCCTTAAGGGAAGCGGGGAGACCCAGTACTTC. Amino acid sequence: CSLKGSGETQYF.

In its sample, this clonotype was seen many times. The chain joins TRBV20-1 to TRBJ2-1, with 13 positions matching TRBD2. Germline V gene data show CDR1 as DFQATT and CDR2 as SNEGSKA (reference sequence). Unmatched junction bases numbered 10, after V lost 6 bases and J lost 8 bases. There are 15 residues in the CDR3. In DNA form, the CDR3 reads TGCAGTGCCAAAGATGAAGGACTAGCGGGAGATGAGCAGTTCTTC. Protein sequence: CSAKDEGLAGDEQFF.

This clonotype was recorded many times. The V gene is TRBV7-2, the J gene TRBJ1-2; weak D call: TRBD1 (5 bases). The germline gives CDR1 SGHTA, CDR2 FQGNSA. The length of the CDR3 is 14 residues. The ends were cut back, 5 bases at V and 7 bases at J, with 17 bases in the middle. The CDR3 region is CASSRQGPGAGYTF. CDR3 sequence (DNA): TGTGCCAGCAGCCGCCAGGGTCCGGGAGCTGGCTACACCTTC.

Comment on this clonotype: This CDR3 fails to terminate in the conserved phenylalanine or tryptophan, so it likely reflects a read error. The V gene is TRBV20-1, the J gene TRBJ2-1; possibly TRBD1 or TRBD2 for D (5 bases each). The germline CDR1 and CDR2 sequences are DFQATT and SNEGSKA (reference sequence). The CDR3 loop spans 13 amino acids. V was pared by 0 bases and J by 5 bases, with 8 bases between. The CDR3 loop reads CSARDGDHNEQFN. Here the CDR3 DNA reads TGCAGTGCTAGAGACGGGGACCACAATGAGCAGTTCAAC.

The sample holds many counts of this clonotype. The chain carries TRBV5-1 and TRBJ2-5; tentatively, D is TRBD2 (5 bases). V lost 1 base and J lost 2, with 12 bases in between. The CDR3 is 15 amino acids. The germline gives CDR1 SGHRS, CDR2 YFSETQ. In DNA, the CDR3 is TGCGCCAGCAGCTTGTCCGGACTCCGTCAAGAGACCCAGTACTTC. It specifies CASSLSGLRQETQYF.

This clonotype was observed at least ten times. This chain links TRBV5-1 with TRBJ2-1, with 8 bases aligning to TRBD1. This CDR3 spans 13 amino acids. The V gene end was trimmed by 3 bases and the J gene end by 5 bases; junction bases not matched to a gene: 1. Germline V gene data show CDR1 as SGHRS and CDR2 as YFSETQ. In nucleotides, the CDR3 is TGCGCCAGCAGCTGGGACAGGAACAATGAGCAGTTCTTC. Translated, it gives CASSWDRNNEQFF.

This clonotype was recorded many times. The chain uses TRBV15 and TRBJ2-1, with TRBD1 matching over 8 bases. The CDR3 sequence is 17 residues long. V was pared by 1 base and J by 0 bases, with 5 bases of the junction left unmatched. Germline V gene lookup returns CDR1 LNHNV and CDR2 YYDKDF (reference sequence). The CDR3 sequence: CATSRGETGGSYNEQFF. The CDR3 region has the DNA TGTGCCACCAGCAGAGGGGAAACAGGGGGCTCCTACAATGAGCAGTTCTTC.

This clonotype has ten or more counts. CDR3 sequence (DNA): TGTGCCAGCAGTGCCAAGGGACAGGGCCCAGCCAAAAACATTCAGTACTTC. Its protein product is CASSAKGQGPAKNIQYF. The V gene is TRBV6-5, the J gene TRBJ2-4, with TRBD1 matching 9 bases. This CDR3 comprises 17 residues. Trimming took 5 bases from V and 0 from J; bases not matched to a gene: 8. Germline-derived CDR1 and CDR2 are MNHEY and SVGAGI.

This clonotype was recorded many times. This chain connects TRBV3-1 to TRBJ1-1; D is ambiguous. Germline CDR1 LGHDT, CDR2 YNNKEL (reference sequence). The CDR3 is 12 residues long. The V and J ends lost 4 bases and 3 bases respectively, with 6 bases between them. The CDR3 DNA follows: TGTGCCAGCAGCCGAGAGGACACTGAAGCTTTCTTT. Protein: CASSREDTEAFF.

This clonotype was observed at least ten times. V gene TRBV7-2 combines with J gene TRBJ2-5, with 8 nucleotides matching TRBD1. Germline assignment: CDR1 SGHTA and CDR2 FQGNSA. CDR3 size: 14 residues. Trimming took 5 bases from V and 5 from J; bases not matched to a gene: 7. The DNA of the CDR3 is TGTGCCAGCAGCAACGGACAGGGTTGGGAGACCCAGTACTTC. Protein: CASSNGQGWETQYF.

The chain has TRBV10-2 and TRBJ2-7; 9 bases fit TRBD2. The length of the CDR3 is 13 residues. Looked up from germline, CDR1 is WSHSY and CDR2 is SAAADI. With V trimmed by 4 bases and J by 9 bases, 7 bases remained unmatched. CDR3 in DNA: TGCGCCAGCAGTGGGGGTAGCGGGAGTTCGCAGTACTTC. It yields the protein CASSGGSGSSQYF.